The rows below give T cell receptor beta chains drawn from one sample of a study of Ad26.COV2.S vaccination and SARS-CoV-2 variants. Profiled with immunoSEQ multiplex PCR; TCRdb holds only in-frame clones, not every one. The sample has over 300,000 clones, around four fifths seen once. The specimen comprised peripheral blood, sampled in a trial of Ad26.COV2.S vaccine versus placebo. These receptors were obtained from a person aged 18-60 years who received the Ad26.COV2.S COVID-19 vaccine or a placebo. Both conserved end residues are part of each CDR3. A D gene is named only where the DNA matches it firmly. Rows may omit the clone size; those that give it use once, few, many or a size class.

size: NA
V: TRBV18
J: TRBJ1-2
D: NA
length: 15
CDR3: CASSPTDKSNYGYTF
DNA: TGTGCCAGCTCACCTACTGATAAATCGAACTATGGCTACACCTTC

size: NA
V: TRBV19
J: TRBJ1-1
D: NA
length: 11
CDR3: CASRLHTEAFF
DNA: TGTGCCAGTAGACTACACACTGAGGCTTTCTTT

size: NA
V: TRBV5-1
J: TRBJ2-1
D: TRBD2
length: 15
CDR3: CASSTTSGSSNEQFF
DNA: TGCGCCAGCAGCACTACTAGCGGGAGTTCCAATGAGCAGTTCTTC

size: NA
V: TRBV18
J: TRBJ2-2
D: NA
length: 14
CDR3: CASPRRLGDGELFF
DNA: TGTGCCAGCCCACGGCGATTAGGGGACGGGGAGCTGTTTTTT

size: NA
V: TRBV5-1
J: TRBJ2-3
D: TRBD1
length: 15
CDR3: CASSFDRGVTDTQYF
DNA: TGCGCCAGCAGTTTCGACAGGGGAGTAACAGATACGCAGTATTTT

size: NA
V: TRBV7-2
J: TRBJ2-7
D: NA
length: 12
CDR3: CASSYQGGEQYF
DNA: TGTGCCAGCAGTTATCAGGGGGGGGAGCAGTACTTC

size: NA
V: TRBV6-5
J: TRBJ1-2
D: TRBD1
length: 12
CDR3: CASNRQGDGYTF
DNA: TGTGCCAGCAATAGACAGGGCGATGGCTACACCTTC

size: few
V: TRBV6-1
J: TRBJ1-1
D: NA
length: 14
CDR3: CASSENRERTEAFF
DNA: TGTGCCAGCAGTGAAAATAGGGAGAGGACTGAAGCTTTCTTT

size: few
V: TRBV7-6
J: TRBJ2-2
D: NA
length: 16
CDR3: CASSLASGYDTGELFF
DNA: TGTGCCAGCAGCTTAGCGTCGGGGTATGACACCGGGGAGCTGTTTTTT

size: NA
V: TRBV12-5
J: TRBJ2-7
D: NA
length: 11
CDR3: CASGSGFEQYF
DNA: TGTGCTAGTGGCTCAGGGTTCGAGCAGTACTTC

size: NA
V: TRBV6-5
J: TRBJ1-2
D: NA
length: 13
CDR3: CASSASWVYGYTF
DNA: TGTGCCAGCAGCGCCTCTTGGGTCTATGGCTACACCTTC

size: NA
V: TRBV5-1
J: TRBJ2-7
D: NA
length: 16
CDR3: CASSSGAHGRYERQYF
DNA: TGCGCCAGCAGCTCCGGTGCCCACGGGAGATACGAGAGGCAGTACTTC

size: NA
V: TRBV5-1
J: TRBJ2-2
D: NA
length: 14
CDR3: CASTTEPNFGELFF
DNA: TGCGCCAGCACAACGGAGCCGAACTTTGGGGAGCTGTTTTTT

size: NA
V: TRBV4-1
J: TRBJ1-2
D: TRBD1
length: 15
CDR3: CASSSFEGATYGYTF
DNA: TGCGCCAGCAGCAGTTTCGAGGGGGCAACATATGGCTACACCTTC

size: NA
V: TRBV7-8
J: TRBJ2-5
D: NA
length: 12
CDR3: CASSQNFVTQYF
DNA: TGTGCCAGCAGCCAAAATTTTGTGACCCAGTACTTC

size: once
V: TRBV29-1
J: TRBJ2-1
D: NA
length: 14
CDR3: CSVFDGAAYNEQFF
DNA: TGCAGCGTCTTTGACGGAGCAGCTTACAATGAGCAGTTCTTC

size: NA
V: TRBV5-1
J: TRBJ1-1
D: NA
length: 15
CDR3: CASSLQGGVDTEAFF
DNA: TGCGCCAGCAGCTTGCAGGGCGGGGTTGACACTGAAGCTTTCTTT

size: NA
V: TRBV24-1
J: TRBJ2-3
D: TRBD2
length: 16
CDR3: CATSDPSGPSGDTQYF
DNA: TGTGCCACCAGTGACCCCTCGGGGCCTAGCGGAGATACGCAGTATTTT

size: NA
V: TRBV4-2
J: TRBJ2-7
D: NA
length: 16
CDR3: CASSHEFGGNSYEQYF
DNA: TGTGCCAGCAGCCATGAGTTCGGGGGCAACTCCTACGAGCAGTACTTC

size: NA
V: TRBV7-2
J: TRBJ2-1
D: TRBD2
length: 15
CDR3: CASSLSGDSYNEQFF
DNA: TGTGCCAGCAGCCTTAGCGGGGACTCCTACAATGAGCAGTTCTTC

size: NA
V: TRBV4-1
J: TRBJ2-3
D: NA
length: 17
CDR3: CASSRRLGQGGTDTQYF
DNA: TGCGCCAGCAGCCGACGACTAGGACAAGGGGGCACAGATACGCAGTATTTT

size: NA
V: TRBV3-1/TRBV3-2
J: TRBJ2-1
D: TRBD2
length: 17
CDR3: CASSPLGVAGDLNEQFF
DNA: TGTGCCAGCAGCCCCCTCGGTGTAGCGGGAGATCTCAATGAGCAGTTCTTC

size: NA
V: TRBV9
J: TRBJ1-1
D: NA
length: 12
CDR3: CASGSSPGRAFF
DNA: TGTGCCAGTGGATCATCTCCCGGGCGCGCTTTCTTT

size: NA
V: TRBV7-2
J: TRBJ1-2
D: NA
length: 13
CDR3: CASSLGGVGGYTF
DNA: TGTGCCAGCAGCTTAGGAGGGGTAGGAGGCTACACCTTC

size: many
V: TRBV4-1
J: TRBJ2-2
D: NA
length: 16
CDR3: CASSPGGGPNTGELFF
DNA: TGCGCCAGCAGCCCGGGAGGGGGCCCGAACACCGGGGAGCTGTTTTTT

size: NA
V: TRBV19
J: TRBJ1-2
D: NA
length: 17
CDR3: CASSIRDTLRDDYGYTF
DNA: TGTGCCAGTAGTATACGGGACACCTTACGGGACGACTATGGCTACACCTTC

size: NA
V: TRBV29-1
J: TRBJ2-1
D: TRBD2
length: 14
CDR3: CSVVRTSGYNEQFF
DNA: TGCAGCGTTGTTAGGACTAGCGGATACAATGAGCAGTTCTTC

size: few
V: TRBV5-1
J: TRBJ1-3
D: NA
length: 13
CDR3: CASSLGTGNTIYF
DNA: TGCGCCAGCAGCTTGGGTACTGGAAACACCATATATTTT